The clone carrying this T cell receptor (beta chain) showed up just a few times. The sample belongs to a study of blood T cells in healthy people across ages. The authors ran a second PCR of about 6 to 11 cycles using a sample-barcoded 5' primer and a J-beta primer mix. Each CDR3 protein gets one entry after TCRdb re-called the 5' RACE reads with MiXCR. The table has about 900,000 distinct CDR3 sequences, under 50% seen once. There are 15 residues in the CDR3. Germline V gene data show CDR1 as SGHRS and CDR2 as YFSETQ. V shed 2 bases, J shed 7 bases, and the junction held 9 bases outside the gene matches.

The genes are TRBV5-1 and TRBJ2-1, with TRBD1 matching 7 bases. The origin of this receptor is a man under 40 in good health. The sequenced material came from blood. This chain's CDR3 is CASSFDREGLNEQFF. DNA of the CDR3: TGCGCCAGCAGCTTCGACAGGGAAGGGTTAAATGAGCAGTTCTTC.